This TCR beta chain was identified in a study of breast tumors, draining lymph nodes, adjacent tissues. Whole-study findings and limits: Compared with lymph nodes, tumors were less diverse; compared with nontumor tissue, more.

As concerns this clonotype: Its specificity is unknown. An end of the junction differs from the germline gene, which may be a read error.

The lymph nodes were axillary draining lymph nodes from breast cancer patients. The CDR3 loop spans 16 amino acids. Looked up from germline, CDR1 is SGDLS and CDR2 is YYNGEE. TCRdb called the multiplex PCR reads again in MiXCR, with one record for every CDR3 protein. The sample shows 200,000 to 250,000 distinct CDR3 sequences, less than 45% of them seen only once. The sequenced sample consisted of axillary lymph node tissue. The V gene is TRBV9, the J gene TRBJ2-1, with D perhaps matching TRBD2 (6 bases). The sequence derives from a female donor with breast cancer. Some clones in this sample may be carry-over from other donors' samples. CDR3 coding DNA: TGTGCCAGCAGCGTAGGTGGCGGCGGGACCTACGATGAGCAGTTCTTC. Its protein is CASSVGGGGTYDEQFF.